These T cell receptor beta chains were read from a single sample in a study of identical twins. A single record per CDR3 protein comes from TCRdb applying MiXCR to the 5' RACE reads. The table records a few hundred thousand distinct CDR3 sequences, just under 9.5% of them present only once. The same sample was also used in a study of yellow fever vaccine responses in identical twins.

Sequencing used CD8+ T cells sorted from blood. These receptors originate from a woman aged 18-35 years in good health. Each CDR3 is given with its conserved first and last residue.

v_gene: TRBV27; CDR3aa: CASSLPKRGATDTQYF
v_gene: TRBV7-8; CDR3aa: CASSFRGGPLLAGALGEQFF
v_gene: TRBV7-9; CDR3aa: CASSPLSWAYGETQYF
v_gene: TRBV5-1; CDR3aa: CASMGGSSYNEQFF
v_gene: TRBV5-6; CDR3aa: CASSDGVPGYEQYF
v_gene: TRBV7-6; CDR3aa: CASSALLDRFEQFF
v_gene: TRBV28; CDR3aa: CASSDTGEDEKLFF
v_gene: TRBV7-9; CDR3aa: CASSLRFQEEANEKLFF
v_gene: TRBV5-5; CDR3aa: CASSLRGAPNQPQHF
v_gene: TRBV3-1; CDR3aa: CASSQDQSGKNIQYF
v_gene: TRBV7-2; CDR3aa: CASSRTSGSINEQYF
v_gene: TRBV7-9; CDR3aa: CASSAQPENRVVDTQYF
v_gene: TRBV11-2; CDR3aa: CASSLEQAQGSNEQFF
v_gene: TRBV10-3; CDR3aa: CAISHPGDGEGAFF
v_gene: TRBV29-1; CDR3aa: CSVVDPTGGELFF
v_gene: TRBV30; CDR3aa: CAWSLDWNNEQFF
v_gene: TRBV20-1; CDR3aa: CSAGPGTSGGPGGEQYF
v_gene: TRBV28; CDR3aa: CASSLSPAYEQYF
v_gene: TRBV12-3/TRBV12-4; CDR3aa: CASSPSGSGQETQYF
v_gene: TRBV6-4; CDR3aa: CASSDSSRGGHNEQFF
v_gene: TRBV2; CDR3aa: CASSHLNTGELFF
v_gene: TRBV12-3/TRBV12-4; CDR3aa: CASSLGGRVPYEQYF
v_gene: TRBV28; CDR3aa: CATTRGGYEQYF
v_gene: TRBV27; CDR3aa: CASSGSLNYGYTF
v_gene: TRBV11-2; CDR3aa: CASSLDPGGYNEQFF
v_gene: TRBV2; CDR3aa: CASSGGIKAPGELFF
v_gene: TRBV6-4; CDR3aa: CASSEGLTGEETQYF
v_gene: TRBV9; CDR3aa: CASSATSGGVYYEQYF
v_gene: TRBV20-1; CDR3aa: CSGRQTLEFGSYNEQFF
v_gene: TRBV6-2/TRBV6-3; CDR3aa: CASSYSASGRVNEQFF
v_gene: TRBV14; CDR3aa: CASSPRAGEQYF
v_gene: TRBV29-1; CDR3aa: CSVGASGYTGELFF
v_gene: TRBV7-9; CDR3aa: CASSTGTGLGNYGYTF
v_gene: TRBV7-2; CDR3aa: CASSLGGGRLYEQYF
v_gene: TRBV7-9; CDR3aa: CASSSLEGLNHYEQYF
v_gene: TRBV2; CDR3aa: CASSEANEEKLFF
v_gene: TRBV2; CDR3aa: CASRASVYEQYF
v_gene: TRBV12-3/TRBV12-4; CDR3aa: CASSSGLVNEQFF